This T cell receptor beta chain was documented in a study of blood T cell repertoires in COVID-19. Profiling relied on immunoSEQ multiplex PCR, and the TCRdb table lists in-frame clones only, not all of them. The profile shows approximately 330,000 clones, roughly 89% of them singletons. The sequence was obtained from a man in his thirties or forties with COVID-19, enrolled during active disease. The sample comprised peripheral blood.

The chain's CDR3 is CASANRLGEGNEQFF. CDR3 in DNA: TGTGCCAGCGCCAATCGACTAGGGGAGGGGAATGAGCAGTTCTTC. This chain uses TRBV11-2 with TRBJ2-1; 7 bases agree with TRBD2. Trimming at V came to 8 bases and at J to 7 bases, leaving 14 bases not matched to a gene. The CDR3 spans 15 residues. Germline assignment: CDR1 SGHAT and CDR2 FQNNGV.